Included here is one T cell receptor (beta chain) sequence, with context. This CDR3 contains 15 residues. The data stem from a study of blood T cell repertoires in COVID-19. Clones were read by immunoSEQ multiplex PCR, and TCRdb kept only the in-frame ones, dropping some. This table holds about 24,000 clones, around 92% found once. The specimen sequenced was peripheral blood. This clonotype was obtained from a man aged 70 or older with active COVID-19. The chain couples TRBV21-1 to TRBJ2-2; TRBD1, the table's D call, lacks a check against the DNA. TRBV21-1 is listed as a pseudogene. The CDR3 nucleotides read TGTGCCAGCAGCACGAGGACAGCGAACACCGGGGAGCTGTTTTTT. This codes for CASSTRTANTGELFF.